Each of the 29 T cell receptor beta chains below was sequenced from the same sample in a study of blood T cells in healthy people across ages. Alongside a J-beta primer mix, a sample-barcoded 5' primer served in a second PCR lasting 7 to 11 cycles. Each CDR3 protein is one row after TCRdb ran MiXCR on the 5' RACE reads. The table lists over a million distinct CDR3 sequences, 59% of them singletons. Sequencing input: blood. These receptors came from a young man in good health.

The CDR3 reads CASSTTTGYTQYF. The CDR3 DNA reads TGTGCCAGCAGCACGACGACAGGTTATACGCAGTATTTT. This rearrangement joins TRBV11-3 to TRBJ2-3, with a weak D call TRBD1 (6 bases). The ends were cut back, 5 bases at V and 7 bases at J, with 13 bases in the middle. The CDR3 runs to 13 residues. Germline values: CDR1 SGHNT, CDR2 YENEEA. Together with reference TRBV11-3 and TRBJ2-3, the CDR3 gives the full variable domain: EAGVVQSPRYKIIEKKQPVAFWCNPISGHNTLYWYLQNLGQGPELLIRYENEEAVDDSQLPKDRFSAERLKGVDSTLKIQPAELGDSAVYLCASSTTTGYTQYFGPGTRLTVL.

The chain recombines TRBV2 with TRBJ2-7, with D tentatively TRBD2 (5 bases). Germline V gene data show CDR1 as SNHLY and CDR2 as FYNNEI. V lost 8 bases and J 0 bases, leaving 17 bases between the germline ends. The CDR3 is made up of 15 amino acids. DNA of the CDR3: TGTGCCAGCTGGGGAGTGGAGAGGAGCTCCTACGAGCAGTACTTC. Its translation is CASWGVERSSYEQYF.

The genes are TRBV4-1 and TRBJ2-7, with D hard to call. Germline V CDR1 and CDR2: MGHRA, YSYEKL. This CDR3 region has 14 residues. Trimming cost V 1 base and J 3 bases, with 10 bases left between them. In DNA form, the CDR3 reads TGCGCCAGCAGCCAAGTTGTCGCGAACTACGAGCAGTACTTC. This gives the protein CASSQVVANYEQYF.

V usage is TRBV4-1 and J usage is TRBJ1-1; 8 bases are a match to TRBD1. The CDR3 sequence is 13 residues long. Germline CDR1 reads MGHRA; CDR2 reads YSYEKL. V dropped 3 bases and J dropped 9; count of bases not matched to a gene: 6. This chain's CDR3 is CASSQGTGIKAFF. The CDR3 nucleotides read TGCGCCAGCAGCCAGGGGACAGGTATTAAAGCTTTCTTT.

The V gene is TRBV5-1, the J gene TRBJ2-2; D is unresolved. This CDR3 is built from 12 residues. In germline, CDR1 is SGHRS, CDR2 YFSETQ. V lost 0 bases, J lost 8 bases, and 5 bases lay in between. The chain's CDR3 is CASSLEQGELFF. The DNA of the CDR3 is TGCGCCAGCAGCTTGGAGCAGGGGGAGCTGTTTTTT.

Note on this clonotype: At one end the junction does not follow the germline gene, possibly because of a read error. CDR3 protein: CANSLFNEQFF. DNA of the CDR3: TGTGCCAACAGTCTCTTCAATGAGCAGTTCTTC. The V gene is TRBV12-3 or TRBV12-4, the J gene TRBJ2-1; D not certain. This CDR3 is 11 amino acids long.

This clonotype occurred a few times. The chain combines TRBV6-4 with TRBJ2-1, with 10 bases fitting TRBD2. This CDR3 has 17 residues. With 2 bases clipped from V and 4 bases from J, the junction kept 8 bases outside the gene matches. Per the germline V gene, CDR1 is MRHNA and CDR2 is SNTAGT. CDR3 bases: TGTGCCAGCAGTGACGGTATTTGGACTAGCGGTTACAATGAGCAGTTCTTC. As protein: CASSDGIWTSGYNEQFF.

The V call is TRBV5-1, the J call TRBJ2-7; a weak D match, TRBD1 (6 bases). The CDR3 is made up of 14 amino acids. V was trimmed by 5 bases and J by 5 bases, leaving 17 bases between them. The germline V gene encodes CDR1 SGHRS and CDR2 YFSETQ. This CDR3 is CASSSTGNIHEQYF. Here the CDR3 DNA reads TGCGCCAGCAGTTCCACAGGGAATATTCACGAGCAGTACTTC.

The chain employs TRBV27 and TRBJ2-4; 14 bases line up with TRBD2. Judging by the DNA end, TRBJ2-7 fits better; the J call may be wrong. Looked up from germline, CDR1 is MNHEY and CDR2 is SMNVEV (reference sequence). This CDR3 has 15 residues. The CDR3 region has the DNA TGTGCCAGCAGTCCCGGGACTAGCGGGAGTATCGAGCAGTACTTC. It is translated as CASSPGTSGSIEQYF.

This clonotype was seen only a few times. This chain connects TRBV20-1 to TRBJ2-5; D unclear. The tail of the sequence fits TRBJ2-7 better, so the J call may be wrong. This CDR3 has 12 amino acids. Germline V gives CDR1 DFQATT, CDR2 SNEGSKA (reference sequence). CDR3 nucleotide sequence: TGCAGTGCTCGGTCACAAAGTTACGAGCAGTACTTC. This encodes CSARSQSYEQYF.

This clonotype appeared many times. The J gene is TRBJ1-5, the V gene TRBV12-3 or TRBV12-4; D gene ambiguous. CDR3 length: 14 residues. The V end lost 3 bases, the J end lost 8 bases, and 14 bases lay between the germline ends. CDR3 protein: CASSLNGRIEPQHF. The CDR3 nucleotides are TGTGCCAGCAGTTTGAACGGGAGGATCGAGCCCCAGCATTTT.

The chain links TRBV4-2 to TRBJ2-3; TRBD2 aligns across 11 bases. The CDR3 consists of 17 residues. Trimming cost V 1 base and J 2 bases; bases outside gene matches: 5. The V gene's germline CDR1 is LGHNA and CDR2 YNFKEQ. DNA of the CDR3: TGTGCCAGCAGCCAAGTAATAGCGGGGGGGCCCACAGATACGCAGTATTTT. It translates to CASSQVIAGGPTDTQYF.

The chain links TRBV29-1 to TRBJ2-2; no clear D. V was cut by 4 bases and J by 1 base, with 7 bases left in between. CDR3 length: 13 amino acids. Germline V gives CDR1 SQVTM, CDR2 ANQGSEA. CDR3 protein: CSVGHRNTGELFF. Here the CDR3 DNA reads TGCAGCGTTGGTCACAGGAACACCGGGGAGCTGTTTTTT.

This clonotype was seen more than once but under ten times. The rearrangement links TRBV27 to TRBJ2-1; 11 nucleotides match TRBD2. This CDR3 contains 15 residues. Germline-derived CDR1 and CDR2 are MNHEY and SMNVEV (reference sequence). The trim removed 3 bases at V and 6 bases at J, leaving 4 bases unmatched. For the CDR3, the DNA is TGTGCCAGCAGTTTGGGTAGCGGGGGGGCCAATGAGCAGTTCTTC. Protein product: CASSLGSGGANEQFF.

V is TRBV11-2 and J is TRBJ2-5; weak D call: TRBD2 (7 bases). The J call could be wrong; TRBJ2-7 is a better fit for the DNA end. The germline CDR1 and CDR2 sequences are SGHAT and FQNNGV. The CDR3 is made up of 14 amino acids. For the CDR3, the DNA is TGTGCCAGCAGGACGGTGGGGGGGGCTTACGAGCAGTACTTC. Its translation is CASRTVGGAYEQYF.

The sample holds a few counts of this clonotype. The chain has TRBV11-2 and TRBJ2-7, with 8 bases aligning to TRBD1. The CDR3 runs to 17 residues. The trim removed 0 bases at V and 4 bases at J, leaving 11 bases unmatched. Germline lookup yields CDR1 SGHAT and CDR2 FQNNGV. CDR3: CASSLDQWTGLWYEQYF. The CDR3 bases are TGTGCCAGCAGCTTAGATCAGTGGACAGGGCTTTGGTACGAGCAGTACTTC.

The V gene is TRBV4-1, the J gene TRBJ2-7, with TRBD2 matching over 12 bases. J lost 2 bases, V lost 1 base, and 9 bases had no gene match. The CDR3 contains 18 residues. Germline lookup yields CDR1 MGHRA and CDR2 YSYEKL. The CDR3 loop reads CASSQAQPLAGGAYEQYF. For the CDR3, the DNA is TGCGCCAGCAGCCAAGCCCAACCTCTAGCGGGAGGGGCCTACGAGCAGTACTTC.

CDR3 DNA: TGTGCCAGCAGTGAAGCGCGGCTAGCCTACGAGCAGTACTTC. Encoded protein: CASSEARLAYEQYF. V is TRBV2 and J is TRBJ2-7; D gene ambiguous. CDR3 length equals 14 residues. CDR1 is SNHLY, CDR2 FYNNEI, per germline. V lost 0 bases and J lost 2, with 8 bases in between.

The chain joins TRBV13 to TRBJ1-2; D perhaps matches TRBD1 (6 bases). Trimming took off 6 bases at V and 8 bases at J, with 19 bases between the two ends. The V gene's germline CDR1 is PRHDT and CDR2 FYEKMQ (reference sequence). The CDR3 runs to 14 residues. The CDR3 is CASRNRQDPRGYTF. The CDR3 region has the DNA TGTGCCAGCAGAAATAGACAGGATCCCCGGGGCTACACCTTC.

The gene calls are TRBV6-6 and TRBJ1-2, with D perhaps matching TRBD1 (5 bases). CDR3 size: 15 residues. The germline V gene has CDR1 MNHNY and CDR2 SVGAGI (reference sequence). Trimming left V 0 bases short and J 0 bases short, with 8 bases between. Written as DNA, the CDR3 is TGTGCCAGCAGTTACTCGACAGAAACTAACTATGGCTACACCTTC. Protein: CASSYSTETNYGYTF.

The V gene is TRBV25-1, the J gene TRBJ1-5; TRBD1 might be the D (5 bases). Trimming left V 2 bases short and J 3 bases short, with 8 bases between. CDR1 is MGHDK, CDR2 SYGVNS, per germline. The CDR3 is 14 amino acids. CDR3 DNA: TGTGCCAGCAGTGAAGGACACCACAATCAGCCCCAGCATTTT. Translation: CASSEGHHNQPQHF.

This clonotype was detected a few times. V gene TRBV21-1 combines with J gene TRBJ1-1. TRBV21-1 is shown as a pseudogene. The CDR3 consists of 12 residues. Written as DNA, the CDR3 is TGTGCCAGCATCTCTGGGAACACTGAAGCTTTCTTT. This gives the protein CASISGNTEAFF.

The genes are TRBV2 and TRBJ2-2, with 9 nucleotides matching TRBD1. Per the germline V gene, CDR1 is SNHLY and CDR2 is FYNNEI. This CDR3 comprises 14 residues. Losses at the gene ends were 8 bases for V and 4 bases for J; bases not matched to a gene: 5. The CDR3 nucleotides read TGTGCCAGCCCAAGGACAGGGGTCACCGGGGAGCTGTTTTTT. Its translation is CASPRTGVTGELFF.

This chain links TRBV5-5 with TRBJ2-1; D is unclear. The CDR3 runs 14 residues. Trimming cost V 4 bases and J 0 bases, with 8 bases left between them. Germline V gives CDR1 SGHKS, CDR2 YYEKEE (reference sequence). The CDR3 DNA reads TGTGCCAGCAGCCCCCTCAGCTCCTACAATGAGCAGTTCTTC. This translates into CASSPLSSYNEQFF.

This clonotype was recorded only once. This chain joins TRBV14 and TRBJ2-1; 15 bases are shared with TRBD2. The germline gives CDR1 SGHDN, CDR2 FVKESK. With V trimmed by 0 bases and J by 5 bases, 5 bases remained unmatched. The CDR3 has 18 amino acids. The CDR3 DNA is TGTGCCAGCAGCCAAGATTGGTGGACTAGCGGGGGGGACAATGAGCAGTTCTTC. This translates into CASSQDWWTSGGDNEQFF.

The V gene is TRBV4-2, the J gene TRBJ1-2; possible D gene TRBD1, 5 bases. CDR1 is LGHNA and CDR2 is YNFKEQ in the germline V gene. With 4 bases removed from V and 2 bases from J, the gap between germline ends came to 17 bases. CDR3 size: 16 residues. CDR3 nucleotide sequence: TGTGCCAGCAGCCCCCATGTGGGGGAGGGAAACTATGGCTACACCTTC. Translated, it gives CASSPHVGEGNYGYTF.

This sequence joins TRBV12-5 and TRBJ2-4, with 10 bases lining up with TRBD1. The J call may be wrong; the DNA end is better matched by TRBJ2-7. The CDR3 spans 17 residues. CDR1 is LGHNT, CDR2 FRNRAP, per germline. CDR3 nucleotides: TGTGCTAGTGGTTTGGCCCGTGGGACAGGGGATCCCTACGAGCAGTACTTC. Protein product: CASGLARGTGDPYEQYF.

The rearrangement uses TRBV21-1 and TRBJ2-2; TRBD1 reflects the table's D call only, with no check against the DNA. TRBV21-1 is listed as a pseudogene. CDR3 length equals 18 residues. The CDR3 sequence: CASINIGRDGGVCGELFF. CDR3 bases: TGTGCCAGCATTAACATTGGGAGGGACGGGGGTGTTTGCGGGGAGCTGTTTTTT.

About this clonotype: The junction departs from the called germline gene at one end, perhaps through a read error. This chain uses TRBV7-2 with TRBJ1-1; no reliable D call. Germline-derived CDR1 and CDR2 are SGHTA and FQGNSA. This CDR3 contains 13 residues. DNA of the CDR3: TGCGCCAGCAGCCAAGACGGCTTCGGTGAAGCTTTCTTT. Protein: CASSQDGFGEAFF.